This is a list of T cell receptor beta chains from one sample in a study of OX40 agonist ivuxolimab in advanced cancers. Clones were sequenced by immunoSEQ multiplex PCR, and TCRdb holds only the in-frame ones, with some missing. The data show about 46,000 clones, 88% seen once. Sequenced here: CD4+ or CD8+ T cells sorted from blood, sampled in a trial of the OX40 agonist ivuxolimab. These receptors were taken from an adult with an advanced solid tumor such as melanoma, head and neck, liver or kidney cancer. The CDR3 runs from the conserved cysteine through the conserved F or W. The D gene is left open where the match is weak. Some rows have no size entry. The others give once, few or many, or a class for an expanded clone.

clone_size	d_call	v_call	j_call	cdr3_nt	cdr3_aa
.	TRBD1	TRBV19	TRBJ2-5	TGTGCCACCTCGACAGGGGGCGGTGAGACCCAGTACTTC	CATSTGGGETQYF
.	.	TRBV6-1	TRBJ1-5	TGTGCCAGCAGTGAAGTCAAGGGGCAGCCCCAGCATTTT	CASSEVKGQPQHF
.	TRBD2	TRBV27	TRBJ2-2	TGTGCCAGCACCCACCTAGCGGGGGGGCCCACCGGGGAGCTGTTTTTT	CASTHLAGGPTGELFF
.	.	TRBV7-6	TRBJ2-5	TGTGCCAGCAGCTTAGTGGCGGCCCTCCAAGAGACCCAGTACTTC	CASSLVAALQETQYF
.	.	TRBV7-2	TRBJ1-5	TGTGCCAGCAGCTTAGTCGCGGACATCAATCAGCCCCAGCATTTT	CASSLVADINQPQHF
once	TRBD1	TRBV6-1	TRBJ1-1	TGTGCCAGCAGTTCGACAGGGCAGAGCGCTGAAGCTTTCTTT	CASSSTGQSAEAFF
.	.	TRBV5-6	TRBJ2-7	TGTGCCAGCAGCTGGGACGCAGGTGTTGCCTACGAGCAGTACTTC	CASSWDAGVAYEQYF
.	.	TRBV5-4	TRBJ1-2	TGTGCCAGCAGCTTGTTGCCAGGAGACTATGGCTACACCTTC	CASSLLPGDYGYTF
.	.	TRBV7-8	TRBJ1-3	TGTGCCAGCAGCTTAGGATCTGGAAACACCATATATTTT	CASSLGSGNTIYF
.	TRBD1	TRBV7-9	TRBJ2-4	TGTGCCAGCAGCTCACGGGACAGAGGATTCATTCAGTACTTC	CASSSRDRGFIQYF
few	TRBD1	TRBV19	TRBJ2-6	TGTGCCAGTAGTAGGGACAGGATAGTTTCTGGGGCCAACGTCCTGACTTTC	CASSRDRIVSGANVLTF
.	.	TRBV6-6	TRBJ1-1	TGTGCCAGCAGTTCCGAGGGCGACACTGAAGCTTTCTTT	CASSSEGDTEAFF
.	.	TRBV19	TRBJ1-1	TGTGCCAGTAGTATAGGGGGCCACACTGAAGCTTTCTTT	CASSIGGHTEAFF
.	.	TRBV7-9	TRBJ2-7	TGTGCCAGCAGCTTCCTCCGCCATCCCTACGAGCAGTACTTC	CASSFLRHPYEQYF
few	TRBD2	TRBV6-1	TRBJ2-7	TGTGCCAGCACCGGACTAGCGATCGACGAGCAGTACTTC	CASTGLAIDEQYF
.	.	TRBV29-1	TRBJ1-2	TGCAGCGTTGTGGGGGGGTTTGGTGGCTACACCTTC	CSVVGGFGGYTF
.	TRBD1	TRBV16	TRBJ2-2	TGTGCCAGCAGCTTTCTATCCGGGACAGGGATTTCCGGGGAGCTGTTTTTT	CASSFLSGTGISGELFF
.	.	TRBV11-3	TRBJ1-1	TGTGCCAGCAGCCCTCCACTTACCCCTGAAGCTTTCTTT	CASSPPLTPEAFF